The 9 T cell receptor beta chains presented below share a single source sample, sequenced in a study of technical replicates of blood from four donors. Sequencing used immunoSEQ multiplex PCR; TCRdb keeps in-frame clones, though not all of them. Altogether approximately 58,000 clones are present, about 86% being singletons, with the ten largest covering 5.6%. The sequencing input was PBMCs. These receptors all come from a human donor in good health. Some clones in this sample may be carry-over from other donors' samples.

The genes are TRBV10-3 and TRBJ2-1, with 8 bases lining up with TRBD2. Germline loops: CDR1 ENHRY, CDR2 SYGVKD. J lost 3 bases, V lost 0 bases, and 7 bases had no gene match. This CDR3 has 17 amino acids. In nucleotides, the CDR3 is TGTGCCATCAGTGAGTCAGGGCGGGAGGTCGGCTACAATGAGCAGTTCTTC. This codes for CAISESGREVGYNEQFF.

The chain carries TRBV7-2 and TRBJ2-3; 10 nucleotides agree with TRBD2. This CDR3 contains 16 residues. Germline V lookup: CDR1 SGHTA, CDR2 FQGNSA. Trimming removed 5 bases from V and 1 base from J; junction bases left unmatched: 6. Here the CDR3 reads CASSLSGGIGTDTQYF. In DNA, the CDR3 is TGTGCCAGCAGCCTTAGCGGGGGGATAGGCACAGATACGCAGTATTTT.

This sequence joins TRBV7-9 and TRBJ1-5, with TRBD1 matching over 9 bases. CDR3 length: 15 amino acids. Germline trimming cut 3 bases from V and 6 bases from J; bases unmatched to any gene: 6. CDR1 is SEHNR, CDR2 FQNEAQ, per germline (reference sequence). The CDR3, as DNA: TGTGCCAGCAGCTTCGGGACAGGGTTCGGTCAGCCCCAGCATTTT. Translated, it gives CASSFGTGFGQPQHF.

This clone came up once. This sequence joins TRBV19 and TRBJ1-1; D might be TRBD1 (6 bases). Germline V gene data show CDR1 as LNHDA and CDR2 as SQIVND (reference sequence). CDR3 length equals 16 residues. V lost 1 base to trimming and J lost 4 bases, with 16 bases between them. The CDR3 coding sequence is TGTGCCAGTAGTATAGGGGCCAGGGGTCGGGCCACTGAAGCTTTCTTT. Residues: CASSIGARGRATEAFF.

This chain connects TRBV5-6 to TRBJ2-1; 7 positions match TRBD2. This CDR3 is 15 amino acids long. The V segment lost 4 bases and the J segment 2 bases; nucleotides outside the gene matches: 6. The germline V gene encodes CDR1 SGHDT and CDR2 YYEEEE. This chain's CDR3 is CASSVVSGAYNEQFF. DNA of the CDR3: TGTGCCAGCAGCGTAGTGAGCGGGGCCTACAATGAGCAGTTCTTC.

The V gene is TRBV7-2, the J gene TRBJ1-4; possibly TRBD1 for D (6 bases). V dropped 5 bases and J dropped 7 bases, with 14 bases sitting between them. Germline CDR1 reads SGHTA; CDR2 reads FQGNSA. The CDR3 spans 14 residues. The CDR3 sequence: CASSARGNPEKLFF. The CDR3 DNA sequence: TGTGCCAGCAGCGCCAGGGGTAACCCTGAAAAACTGTTTTTT.

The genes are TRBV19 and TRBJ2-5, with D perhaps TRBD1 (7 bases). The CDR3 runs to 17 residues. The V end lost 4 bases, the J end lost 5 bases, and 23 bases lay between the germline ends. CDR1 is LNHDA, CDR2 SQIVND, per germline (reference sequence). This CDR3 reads CASSKRGAGGSGETQYF. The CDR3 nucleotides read TGTGCCAGTAGTAAAAGGGGGGCAGGGGGGTCTGGCGAGACCCAGTACTTC.

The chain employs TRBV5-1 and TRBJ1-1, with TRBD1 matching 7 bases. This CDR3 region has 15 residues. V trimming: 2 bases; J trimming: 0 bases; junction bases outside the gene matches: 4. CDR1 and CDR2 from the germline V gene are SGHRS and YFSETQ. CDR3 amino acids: CASSFYTGVNTEAFF. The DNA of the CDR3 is TGCGCCAGCAGCTTTTACACAGGGGTGAACACTGAAGCTTTCTTT.

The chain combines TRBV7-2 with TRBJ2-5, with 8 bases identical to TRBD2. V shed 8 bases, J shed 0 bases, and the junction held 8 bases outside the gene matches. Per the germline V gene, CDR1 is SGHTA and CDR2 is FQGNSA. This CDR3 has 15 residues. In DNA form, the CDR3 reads TGTGCCAGCGGATTTAGCGGGGCGTACCAAGAGACCCAGTACTTC. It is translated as CASGFSGAYQETQYF.